These 11 T cell receptor beta chains originate from one sample sequenced in a study of blood T cell repertoires in COVID-19. Sequencing was performed with immunoSEQ multiplex PCR; in TCRdb, only in-frame clones are kept and a portion is missing. The sample carries 150,000 to 200,000 clones, roughly 77% recorded once. Specimen: peripheral blood. Source of these receptors: a human donor in a cohort sampled during active COVID-19.

The chain carries TRBV4-1 and TRBJ1-6, with 7 nucleotides matching TRBD1. Unmatched junction bases numbered 4, after V lost 1 base and J lost 10 bases. CDR3 length equals 14 residues. Germline V gene lookup returns CDR1 MGHRA and CDR2 YSYEKL. The CDR3 DNA follows: TGCGCCAGCAGCCAAGTACAGGGGCAATCACCCCTCCACTTT. It encodes CASSQVQGQSPLHF.

The chain combines TRBV11-3 with TRBJ2-3; 7 nucleotides match TRBD1. Germline values: CDR1 SGHNT, CDR2 YENEEA. The ends lost 4 bases at V and 2 bases at J; junction bases unmatched: 6. The CDR3 has 15 residues. The CDR3 region has the DNA TGTGCCAGCAGCTCCCGGACAGGAATCACAGATACGCAGTATTTT. Protein sequence: CASSSRTGITDTQYF.

The chain links TRBV18 to TRBJ1-1; possible D gene TRBD1, 6 bases. CDR3 length: 15 residues. Germline CDR1 and CDR2: KGHSH and LQKENI. The V end lost 6 bases, the J end lost 2 bases, and 16 bases lay between the germline ends. For the CDR3, the DNA is TGTGCCAGCTCGCCCCCAGGGACAATAAACACTGAAGCTTTCTTT. Its translation: CASSPPGTINTEAFF.

The chain links TRBV29-1 to TRBJ2-5; possible D gene TRBD2, 7 bases. V gave up 3 bases and J gave up 0 bases, with 20 bases separating them. The germline V gene has CDR1 SQVTM and CDR2 ANQGSEA. This CDR3 is built from 17 residues. CDR3 residues: CSVDGWGGHKYQETQYF. CDR3 nucleotides: TGCAGCGTTGATGGTTGGGGGGGACACAAGTACCAAGAGACCCAGTACTTC. Using reference TRBV29-1 and TRBJ2-5 for the parts outside the CDR3, the full variable domain is SAVISQKPSRDICQRGTSLTIQCQVDSQVTMMFWYRQQPGQSLTLIATANQGSEATYESGFVIDKFPISRPNLTFSTLTVSNMSPEDSSIYLCSVDGWGGHKYQETQYFGPGTRLLVL.

The CDR3, as DNA: TGTGCCAGCACCCTCTACGGGACACAAAATCAGCCCCAGCATTTT. Its translation: CASTLYGTQNQPQHF. This chain links TRBV5-6 with TRBJ1-5; D possibly corresponds to TRBD1 (6 bases). The CDR3 has 15 amino acids. Trimming stripped 6 bases from V and 4 bases from J, with 17 bases between. Germline V lookup: CDR1 SGHDT, CDR2 YYEEEE.

The CDR3 DNA follows: TGTGCCACCAGCAGAGAGAGCGGGAGAGTGTACAATGAGCAGTTCTTC. This codes for CATSRESGRVYNEQFF. The rearrangement joins TRBV15 to TRBJ2-1, with TRBD2 matching 8 bases. The germline V gene has CDR1 LNHNV and CDR2 YYDKDF (reference sequence). J lost 4 bases, V lost 0 bases, and 5 bases had no gene match. CDR3 size: 16 residues.

This clone was counted only a few times. This chain connects TRBV6-5 to TRBJ1-6; D is ambiguous. The V end was cut by 5 bases, the J end by 7 bases, with 9 bases between. The germline CDR1 and CDR2 sequences are MNHEY and SVGAGI. The CDR3 runs to 13 residues. CDR3 residues: CASSRDPNSPLHF. CDR3 nucleotide sequence: TGTGCCAGCAGTCGAGATCCAAATTCACCCCTCCACTTT.

The rearrangement links TRBV27 to TRBJ2-7; 10 bases are a match to TRBD2. Trimming cost V 8 bases and J 0 bases; bases outside gene matches: 4. This CDR3 spans 14 amino acids. The germline CDR1 and CDR2 sequences are MNHEY and SMNVEV (reference sequence). For the CDR3, the DNA is TGTGCCAGCGACGGACTAGCGGCCTCCTACGAGCAGTACTTC. It translates to CASDGLAASYEQYF.

The chain couples TRBV18 to TRBJ1-4, with 11 bases that match TRBD1. The CDR3 contains 15 residues. J gave up 6 bases and V 3 bases, and 3 bases lay outside the gene matches. CDR1 and CDR2 from the germline V gene are KGHSH and LQKENI. DNA for the CDR3: TGTGCCAGCTCACCCGGACAGGGGGCATATGAAAAACTGTTTTTT. Translated: CASSPGQGAYEKLFF.

V is TRBV5-6 and J is TRBJ2-7, with a weak D call TRBD2 (6 bases). This CDR3 spans 15 amino acids. Germline-derived CDR1 and CDR2 are SGHDT and YYEEEE. With 4 bases removed from V and 0 bases from J, the gap between germline ends came to 14 bases. The CDR3 sequence: CASSQEGRLSYEQYF. DNA for the CDR3: TGTGCCAGCAGCCAGGAGGGGCGCCTCTCCTACGAGCAGTACTTC. Full variable domain (missing parts from reference TRBV5-6 and TRBJ2-7): DAGVTQSPTHLIKTRGQQVTLRCSPKSGHDTVSWYQQALGQGPQFIFQYYEEEERQRGNFPDRFSGHQFPNYSSELNVNALLLGDSALYLCASSQEGRLSYEQYFGPGTRLTVT.

In this sample, this clone turned up a few times. The rearrangement joins TRBV9 to TRBJ1-1; TRBD1 might be the D (6 bases). The germline V and J ends were trimmed by 4 bases and 1 base, with 14 bases remaining between them. Looked up from germline, CDR1 is SGDLS and CDR2 is YYNGEE. The CDR3 contains 15 residues. The DNA for the CDR3 is TGTGCCAGCAGCCCGAGGGGGATGGGGAACACTGAAGCTTTCTTT. This gives the protein CASSPRGMGNTEAFF.